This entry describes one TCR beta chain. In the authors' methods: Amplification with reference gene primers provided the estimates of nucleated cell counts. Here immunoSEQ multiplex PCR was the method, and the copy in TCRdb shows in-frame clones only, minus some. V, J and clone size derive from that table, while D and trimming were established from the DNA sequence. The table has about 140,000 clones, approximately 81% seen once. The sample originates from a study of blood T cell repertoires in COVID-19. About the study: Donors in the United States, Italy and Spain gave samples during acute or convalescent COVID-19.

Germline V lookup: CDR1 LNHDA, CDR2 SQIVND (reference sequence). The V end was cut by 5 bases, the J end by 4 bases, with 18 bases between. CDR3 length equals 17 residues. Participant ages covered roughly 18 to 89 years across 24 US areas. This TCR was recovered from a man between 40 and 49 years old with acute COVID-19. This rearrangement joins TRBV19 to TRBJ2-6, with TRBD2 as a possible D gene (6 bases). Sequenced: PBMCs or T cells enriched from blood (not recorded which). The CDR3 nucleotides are TGTGCCAGTAGTTCCCGGCCGGCGGGGCACGGGGCCAACGTCCTGACTTTC. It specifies CASSSRPAGHGANVLTF.